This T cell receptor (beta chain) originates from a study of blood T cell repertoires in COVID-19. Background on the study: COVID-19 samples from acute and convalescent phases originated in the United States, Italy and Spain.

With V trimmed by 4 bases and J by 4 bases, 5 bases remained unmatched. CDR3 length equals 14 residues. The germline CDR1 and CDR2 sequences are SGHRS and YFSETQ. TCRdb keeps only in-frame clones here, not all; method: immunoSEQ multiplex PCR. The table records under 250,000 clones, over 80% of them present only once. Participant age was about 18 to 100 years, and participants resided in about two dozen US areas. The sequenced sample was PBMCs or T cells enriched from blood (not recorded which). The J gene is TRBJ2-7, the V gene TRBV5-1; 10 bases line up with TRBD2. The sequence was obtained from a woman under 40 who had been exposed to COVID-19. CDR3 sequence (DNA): TGCGCCAGCAGCCCGCTGACTAGCGGGTACGAGCAGTACTTC. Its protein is CASSPLTSGYEQYF. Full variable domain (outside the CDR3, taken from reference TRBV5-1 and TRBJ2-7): KAGVTQTPRYLIKTRGQQVTLSCSPISGHRSVSWYQQTPGQGLQFLFEYFSETQRNKGNFPGRFSGRQFSNSRSEMNVSTLELGDSALYLCASSPLTSGYEQYFGPGTRLTVT.